This T cell receptor beta chain was sequenced during a study of T cells after yellow fever vaccination. Production of TCR cDNA was by 5'RACE template switching, which also added a universal primer site and UMIs. TCRdb passed the 5' RACE reads through MiXCR, listing each CDR3 protein once. The table lists 300,000 or so distinct CDR3 sequences, 10% to 15% of them singletons. The germline CDR1 and CDR2 sequences are DFQATT and SNEGSKA (reference sequence). The CDR3 loop spans 14 amino acids. V was trimmed by 2 bases and J by 4 bases, leaving 12 bases between them. This specimen was CD4+ T cells sorted from PBMCs, taken 45 days after the yellow fever booster vaccination. The sequence was obtained from a man aged 25-45 years who received the YFV17D yellow fever vaccine. The J gene is TRBJ2-1, the V gene TRBV20-1; a possible D gene is TRBD1 (6 bases). The CDR3: CSARQGTIYNEQFF. The CDR3 bases are TGCAGTGCTAGACAGGGGACCATTTACAATGAGCAGTTCTTC.